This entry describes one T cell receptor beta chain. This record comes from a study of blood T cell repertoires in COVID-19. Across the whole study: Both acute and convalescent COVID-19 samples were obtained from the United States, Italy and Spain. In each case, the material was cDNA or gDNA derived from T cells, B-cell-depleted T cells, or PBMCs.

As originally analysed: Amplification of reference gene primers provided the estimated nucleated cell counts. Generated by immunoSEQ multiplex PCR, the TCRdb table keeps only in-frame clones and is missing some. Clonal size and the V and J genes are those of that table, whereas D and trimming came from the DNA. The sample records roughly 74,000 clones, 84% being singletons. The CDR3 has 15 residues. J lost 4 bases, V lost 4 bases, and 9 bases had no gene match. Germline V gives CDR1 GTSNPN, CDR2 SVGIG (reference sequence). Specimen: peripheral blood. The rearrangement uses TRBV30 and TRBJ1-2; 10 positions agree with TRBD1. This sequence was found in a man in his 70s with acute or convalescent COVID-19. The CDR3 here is CAWTAGTGAFYGYTF. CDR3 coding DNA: TGTGCCTGGACCGCCGGGACAGGGGCCTTCTATGGCTACACCTTC.